The next 9 T cell receptor beta chains were all read from a single sample in a study of blood T cell repertoires in COVID-19. The repertoire was sequenced with immunoSEQ multiplex PCR; TCRdb's copy has only in-frame clones and lacks some. The data contain 200,000 to 250,000 clones, 70% to 90% of them singletons. Sequencing was performed on PBMCs or T cells enriched from blood (not recorded which). These TCRs come from a woman aged 45 to 65 in a cohort exposed to, infected with or recovered from COVID-19 (not recorded which).

This chain joins TRBV4-1 and TRBJ1-1; no reliable D call. CDR1 and CDR2 from the germline V gene are MGHRA and YSYEKL. Trimming took 4 bases from V and 0 from J, leaving 6 bases between them. This CDR3 comprises 13 residues. The CDR3 spells CASSPPMNTEAFF. CDR3 sequence (DNA): TGCGCCAGCAGCCCTCCTATGAACACTGAAGCTTTCTTT.

This clone has only one observation. The chain couples TRBV4-1 to TRBJ1-1; D gene unclear. The CDR3 runs 13 residues. Trimming stripped 0 bases from V and 3 bases from J, with 5 bases between. Per germline, CDR1 MGHRA and CDR2 YSYEKL. This chain's CDR3 is CASSQDRDTEAFF. The CDR3 nucleotides read TGCGCCAGCAGCCAAGATCGGGACACTGAAGCTTTCTTT.

This chain joins TRBV27 and TRBJ1-2; TRBD1 matches at 7 bases. Per the germline V gene, CDR1 is MNHEY and CDR2 is SMNVEV (reference sequence). There are 12 residues in the CDR3. V was clipped by 6 bases and J by 12 bases; unmatched bases: 10. This CDR3 reads CASRTGYGGHTF. In nucleotides, the CDR3 is TGTGCCAGCAGGACAGGGTACGGAGGCCACACCTTC.

The chain is built from TRBV7-8 and TRBJ2-7, with D perhaps TRBD1 (6 bases). V shed 1 base and J shed 6 bases, with 10 bases lying between them. Germline CDR1 reads SGHVS; CDR2 reads FQNEAQ. The CDR3 spans 13 residues. The CDR3 DNA is TGTGCCAGCAGCTTAGGGGCAGGGGCCGAGCAGTACTTC. It is translated as CASSLGAGAEQYF.

The J gene is TRBJ1-5, the V gene TRBV19; D is perhaps TRBD1 (5 bases). This CDR3 contains 14 residues. Germline lookup yields CDR1 LNHDA and CDR2 SQIVND (reference sequence). V dropped 1 base and J dropped 5 bases, with 9 bases sitting between them. CDR3 nucleotide sequence: TGTGCCAGTAGTATAGTGACAGTGGATCAGCCCCAGCATTTT. Translated, it gives CASSIVTVDQPQHF.

The chain joins TRBV30 to TRBJ1-5, with D unclear. The V gene's germline CDR1 is GTSNPN and CDR2 SVGIG (reference sequence). The V end lost 2 bases, the J end lost 5 bases, and 10 bases lay between the germline ends. The CDR3 runs 13 residues. The CDR3, as DNA: TGTGCCTGGAGTCCCAGTCTTCATCAGCCCCAGCATTTT. Amino acid sequence: CAWSPSLHQPQHF.

This clone appeared a few times. The gene calls are TRBV7-8 and TRBJ2-1; the match to TRBD1 covers 8 bases. V shed 5 bases, J shed 8 bases, and the junction held 11 bases outside the gene matches. The CDR3 has 15 amino acids. Germline V gene lookup returns CDR1 SGHVS and CDR2 FQNEAQ. The CDR3 reads CASSRERTGMDEQFF. CDR3 nucleotides: TGTGCCAGCAGCCGAGAAAGGACAGGGATGGATGAGCAGTTCTTC. Looking up the rest from reference TRBV7-8 and TRBJ2-1 gives the full variable domain: GAGVSQSPRYKVAKRGQDVALRCDPISGHVSLFWYQQALGQGPEFLTYFQNEAQLDKSGLPSDRFFAERPEGSVSTLKIQRTQQEDSAVYLCASSRERTGMDEQFFGPGTRLTVL.

This chain connects TRBV11-2 to TRBJ2-3; 9 nucleotides line up with TRBD1. This CDR3 comprises 15 residues. Germline loops: CDR1 SGHAT, CDR2 FQNNGV. J was trimmed by 2 bases and V by 5 bases; bases with no gene match: 5. The CDR3 DNA reads as TGTGCCAGCAGCAAGGGACAGGGAGTCACAGATACGCAGTATTTT. Its protein product is CASSKGQGVTDTQYF.

The rearrangement joins TRBV6-1 to TRBJ1-5; no definite D call. The CDR3 has 15 residues. With 3 bases removed from V and 4 bases from J, the gap between germline ends came to 13 bases. CDR1 MNHNS and CDR2 SASEGT come from the germline V gene. Here the CDR3 reads CASSDPFSLNQPQHF. The CDR3 nucleotides read TGTGCCAGCAGTGATCCTTTTAGTTTGAATCAGCCCCAGCATTTT.